A selection of T cell receptor beta chains follows, all from one sample in a study of shared clonotypes between healthy human individuals. Data came from immunoSEQ multiplex PCR; TCRdb stores just in-frame clones and leaves some out. The profile shows 1,100,000 or so clones, about 84% of them singletons. The sample was memory CD4+ T cells from PBMCs. The receptors originated from a man between 18 and 29 years old in good health. Some clones in this sample may be carry-over from other donors' samples. CDR3s include the opening cysteine and the closing phenylalanine or tryptophan. The D gene is left open where the match is weak. Clone sizes are given selectively: once, few, many, or a class where the clone is expanded.

>TRBD2|TRBJ2-3|few|TRBV2
TGTGCCAGCAGTGAAGCGCTAGCGGGAGTTATCAATACGCAGTATTTT
CASSEALAGVINTQYF
>NA|TRBJ1-4|NA|TRBV4-3
TGCGCCAGCAGCCAAGTCGGGGGGATTAATGAAAAACTGTTTTTT
CASSQVGGINEKLFF
>NA|TRBJ2-7|NA|TRBV9
TGTGCCAGCAGCCAACGGGGAACGGGTGACGAGCAGTACTTC
CASSQRGTGDEQYF
>NA|TRBJ2-3|NA|TRBV12-5
TGTGCTAGTGCCCGAGGACAGAGCACCGAAACGCAGTATTTT
CASARGQSTETQYF
>TRBD1|TRBJ1-1|NA|TRBV5-1
TGCGCCAGCAGCGTGGGACAGGAGAACACTGAAGCTTTCTTT
CASSVGQENTEAFF
>NA|TRBJ2-2|NA|TRBV7-3
TGTGCCAGCAGCTTGGCGGGCGCGAACACCGGGGAGCTGTTTTTT
CASSLAGANTGELFF
>NA|TRBJ2-5|NA|TRBV28
TGTGCCAGCAGTTTTGGGACTCAAGAGACCCAGTACTTC
CASSFGTQETQYF
>NA|TRBJ1-3|NA|TRBV2
TGTGCCACCTCCCAGGGCCCTCGAAACACCATATATTTT
CATSQGPRNTIYF
>TRBD1|TRBJ2-2|NA|TRBV27
TGTGCCAGCAGTTTAACAGGGGTAGGCACCGGGGAGCTGTTTTTT
CASSLTGVGTGELFF
>NA|TRBJ2-1|many|TRBV7-2
TGTGCCAGCAGTCTGACCCGCCCGAGTAGGAATGAGCAGTTCTTC
CASSLTRPSRNEQFF
>TRBD1|TRBJ2-5|NA|TRBV7-8
TGTGCCAGCAGCTTAGATCCGGGGACAGGGGGTAGCGAGACCCAGTACTTC
CASSLDPGTGGSETQYF
>TRBD2|TRBJ2-5|NA|TRBV2
TGTGCCAGCAGACTGGGACTAGCGGATCAAGAGACCCAGTACTTC
CASRLGLADQETQYF
>TRBD1|TRBJ1-5|NA|TRBV7-2
TGTGCCAGCAGCTTCCAACAGGGGAATCAGCCCCAGCATTTT
CASSFQQGNQPQHF
>NA|TRBJ1-1|once|TRBV18
TGTGCCAGCTCACCTCCGACAAACACTGAAGCTTTCTTT
CASSPPTNTEAFF
>TRBD1|TRBJ1-2|NA|TRBV5-1
TGCGCCAGCAGCTTGACCGGGACAGGGTCTCGTGGAAACTATGGCTACACCTTC
CASSLTGTGSRGNYGYTF
>NA|TRBJ1-3|NA|TRBV28
TGTGCCAGCAGTTTCCTTGGCAATTTGGCTGGAAACACCATATATTTT
CASSFLGNLAGNTIYF
>NA|TRBJ1-1|NA|TRBV23-1
TGCGCCACCACCTTCCGGCGGAGGTTCGAACCGAACACTGAAGCTTTCTTT
CATTFRRRFEPNTEAFF
>NA|TRBJ2-2|NA|TRBV7-9
TGTGCCAGCAGCCCCGCGGGCAGGGGGGACACCGGGGAGCTGTTTTTT
CASSPAGRGDTGELFF
>NA|TRBJ2-1|once|TRBV28
TGTGCCAGCAGTTCCCTTCTGGCGCTGGGCTACAATGAGCAGTTCTTC
CASSSLLALGYNEQFF
>NA|TRBJ1-1|once|TRBV9
TGTGCCAGCAGCGTAGATCTGAGGGAGAACACTGAAGCTTTCTTT
CASSVDLRENTEAFF
>TRBD2|TRBJ2-2|NA|TRBV5-1
TGCGCCAGTCGAATCCCGGGACTAGCTTCCGGGGAGCTGTTTTTT
CASRIPGLASGELFF
>NA|TRBJ2-7|once|TRBV28
TGTGCCAGCAGCGTTACTAGAGGTTACGAGCAGTACTTC
CASSVTRGYEQYF
>TRBD2|TRBJ2-1|NA|TRBV28
TGTGCCAGCAGTCCGGCTAGCGGGCACATCTCCTACAATGAGCAGTTCTTC
CASSPASGHISYNEQFF
>TRBD2|TRBJ2-5|NA|TRBV19
TGTGCCAGTAGTATAACGGCTAGCGGCCTCCAAGAGACCCAGTACTTC
CASSITASGLQETQYF
>NA|TRBJ2-6|NA|TRBV27
TGTGCCAGCACCTCCCGGAGTTCCCCCTCTGGGGCCAACGTCCTGACTTTC
CASTSRSSPSGANVLTF
>NA|TRBJ1-1|NA|TRBV5-1
TGCGCCAGATGCCGGGTTCCGGACGGCACTGAAGCTTTCTTT
CARCRVPDGTEAFF
>NA|TRBJ2-7|once|TRBV7-2
TGTGCCAGCAGCCCCTCGTCGGCCAGCACCGAGCAGTACTTC
CASSPSSASTEQYF
>TRBD1|TRBJ1-1|NA|TRBV9
TGTGCCAGCAGCCCCGACAGGGATGAAGGGAACACTGAAGCTTTCTTT
CASSPDRDEGNTEAFF
>NA|TRBJ1-4|few|TRBV28
TGTGCCAGCAGTCTCCCGAATGAAAAACTGTTTTTT
CASSLPNEKLFF
>NA|TRBJ2-3|NA|TRBV5-1
TGCGCCAGCAGCTGGGGAGCTACTCCTAGCACAGATACGCAGTATTTT
CASSWGATPSTDTQYF
>TRBD2|TRBJ2-1|NA|TRBV30
TGTGCCTGGAGTCGACTAGCGGGACCCAATGAGCAGTTCTTC
CAWSRLAGPNEQFF
>NA|TRBJ2-7|NA|TRBV2
TGTGCCAGCATGGGCGGCAACTCCTACGAGCAGTACTTC
CASMGGNSYEQYF
>TRBD1|TRBJ1-5|NA|TRBV19
TGTGCCAGTAGTGTACAGGGGGTTAGCAATCAGCCCCAGCATTTT
CASSVQGVSNQPQHF
>TRBD2|TRBJ2-1|NA|TRBV7-3
TGTGCCAGCAGCTTGGGACTAGACAATGAGCAGTTCTTC
CASSLGLDNEQFF
>NA|TRBJ1-1|NA|TRBV28
TGTGCCAGCAGTTTTACCTATGTAGGGAACACTGAAGCTTTCTTT
CASSFTYVGNTEAFF
>NA|TRBJ2-1|few|TRBV18
TGTGCCAGCTCACCGGACAAGCCCGCGGTAAATGAGCAGTTCTTC
CASSPDKPAVNEQFF
>NA|TRBJ1-3|NA|TRBV6-1
TGTGCCAGCAGTGAAATAAGGGGATCCTCATTAGGTGGGGGAAACACCATATATTTT
CASSEIRGSSLGGGNTIYF
>NA|TRBJ2-3|NA|TRBV29-1
TGCAGCGTTGGGGCGGGTCCAGATACGCAGTATTTT
CSVGAGPDTQYF
>NA|TRBJ1-2|NA|TRBV28
TGTGCCAGCAGCAATGGATTCCGTCGGGGTAGCTATGGCTACACCTTC
CASSNGFRRGSYGYTF
>TRBD1|TRBJ2-5|NA|TRBV7-8
TGTGCCAGCAGCCACTACCGGGGACAGGGAGAGACCCAGTACTTC
CASSHYRGQGETQYF
>TRBD2|TRBJ2-2|NA|TRBV4-1
TGCGCCAGCAGTCGACTAGCGGGAGTCAGAACCGGGGAGCTGTTTTTT
CASSRLAGVRTGELFF
>NA|TRBJ2-1|NA|TRBV28
TGTGCCAGCAGGTCTAGCAGTGAGCAGTTCTTC
CASRSSSEQFF
>NA|TRBJ1-1|NA|TRBV6-6
TGTGCCAGCAGGCTCGACAGGAACACTGAAGCTTTCTTT
CASRLDRNTEAFF
>NA|TRBJ1-2|NA|TRBV4-1
TGCGCCAGCAGCGCCCGAGGCTTGGACTCTAACTATGGCTACACCTTC
CASSARGLDSNYGYTF
>TRBD2|TRBJ2-1|NA|TRBV28
TGTGCCAGCAGTAAGCCCAACCTTGGGGGGGAGTTCTTC
CASSKPNLGGEFF
>NA|TRBJ2-7|NA|TRBV28
TGTGCTACGCGGGGGCAGTACGAGCAGTACTTC
CATRGQYEQYF
>TRBD1|TRBJ1-1|NA|TRBV5-1
TGCGCCAGCAGCTTGACAGGGAACAGGGGCACTGAAGCTTTCTTT
CASSLTGNRGTEAFF
>NA|TRBJ2-3|NA|TRBV14
TGTGCCAGCAGCCAGGCAGGCACAGATACGCAGTATTTT
CASSQAGTDTQYF
>NA|TRBJ1-1|NA|TRBV4-2
TGTGCCAGCAGCCAAGGAGGGACCCTGAGCACTGAAGCTTTCTTT
CASSQGGTLSTEAFF
>TRBD1|TRBJ2-2|NA|TRBV28
TGTGCCAGCAGTTTAGGGACAGGGGGTTACGGGGAGCTGTTTTTT
CASSLGTGGYGELFF